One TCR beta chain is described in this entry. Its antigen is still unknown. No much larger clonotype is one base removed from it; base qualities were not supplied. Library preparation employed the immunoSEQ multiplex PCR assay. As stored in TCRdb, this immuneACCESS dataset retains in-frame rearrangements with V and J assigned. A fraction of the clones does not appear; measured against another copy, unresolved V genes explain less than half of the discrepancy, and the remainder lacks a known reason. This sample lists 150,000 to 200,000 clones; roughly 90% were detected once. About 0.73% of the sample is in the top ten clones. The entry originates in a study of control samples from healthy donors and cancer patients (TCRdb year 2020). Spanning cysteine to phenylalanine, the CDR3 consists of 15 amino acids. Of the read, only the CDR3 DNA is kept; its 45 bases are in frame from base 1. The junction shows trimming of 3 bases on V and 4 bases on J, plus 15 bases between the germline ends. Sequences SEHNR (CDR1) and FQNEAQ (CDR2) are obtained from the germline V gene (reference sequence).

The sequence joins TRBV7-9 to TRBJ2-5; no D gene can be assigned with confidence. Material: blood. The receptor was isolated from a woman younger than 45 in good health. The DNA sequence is TGTGCCAGCAGCTTTAAGTTGGGGTCCCGAGAGACCCAGTACTTC. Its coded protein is CASSFKLGSRETQYF.